These 5 T cell receptor beta chains came from one sample sequenced in a study of blood T cell repertoires in COVID-19. The data were produced by immunoSEQ multiplex PCR, yet TCRdb's version contains in-frame clones alone and is incomplete. The sample contains 350,000 to 450,000 clones, about nine tenths of which appear only once. What was sequenced was PBMCs or T cells enriched from blood (not recorded which). The receptors shown here come from a woman between 25 and 40 years old who had recovered from COVID-19.

The J gene is TRBJ2-7, the V gene TRBV11-1; 7 bases match TRBD1. Germline-derived CDR1 and CDR2 are SGHAT and FQDESV (reference sequence). The CDR3 is 14 amino acids. V lost 2 bases to trimming and J lost 4 bases; unmatched junction nucleotides: 5. In DNA, the CDR3 is TGTGCCAGCAGCTTATTTAACAGGGGTTACGAGCAGTACTTC. Protein: CASSLFNRGYEQYF. The full variable domain, rest sourced from reference TRBV11-1 and TRBJ2-7, is EAEVAQSPRYKITEKSQAVAFWCDPISGHATLYWYRQILGQGPELLVQFQDESVVDDSQLPKDRFSAERLKGVDSTLKIQPAELGDSAMYLCASSLFNRGYEQYFGPGTRLTVT.

This rearrangement joins TRBV4-1 to TRBJ2-1; 11 nucleotides match TRBD2. Trimming took 0 bases from V and 5 from J; bases not matched to a gene: 6. Germline loops: CDR1 MGHRA, CDR2 YSYEKL. CDR3 length: 17 residues. The CDR3 is CASSQDLAGGRDNEQFF. CDR3 sequence (DNA): TGCGCCAGCAGCCAAGATCTAGCGGGAGGCAGAGACAATGAGCAGTTCTTC.

This chain links TRBV2 with TRBJ2-4; no clear D gene. The CDR3 runs to 12 residues. Germline values: CDR1 SNHLY, CDR2 FYNNEI. V lost 9 bases and J lost 7, with 13 bases in between. For the CDR3, the DNA is TGTGCCAGTGGGTCAGGATTGAACATTCAGTACTTC. It specifies CASGSGLNIQYF. Supplemented by reference TRBV2 and TRBJ2-4, the full variable domain reads EPEVTQTPSHQVTQMGQEVILRCVPISNHLYFYWYRQILGQKVEFLVSFYNNEISEKSEIFDDQFSVERPDGSNFTLKIRSTKLEDSAMYFCASGSGLNIQYFGAGTRLSVL.

V usage is TRBV5-1 and J usage is TRBJ2-6, with TRBD1 matching over 8 bases. CDR1 and CDR2 (germline): SGHRS, YFSETQ. CDR3 length: 19 amino acids. V shed 5 bases, J shed 2 bases, and the junction held 15 bases outside the gene matches. The CDR3: CASRLTPDRVSTGANVLTF. The CDR3 nucleotides read TGCGCCAGCAGACTCACACCGGACAGGGTATCCACTGGGGCCAACGTCCTGACTTTC.

CDR3 nucleotides: TGTGCCAGCAGCCCCCGACAGGGGTATCAGCCCCAGCATTTT. Its translation is CASSPRQGYQPQHF. V usage is TRBV3-1 (or the pseudogene TRBV3-2) and J usage is TRBJ1-5, with 8 bases that match TRBD1. Germline trimming cut 4 bases from V and 5 bases from J; bases unmatched to any gene: 4. The CDR3 extends over 14 amino acids. Germline V gene sequence: CDR1 LGHDT, CDR2 YNNKEL (reference sequence).